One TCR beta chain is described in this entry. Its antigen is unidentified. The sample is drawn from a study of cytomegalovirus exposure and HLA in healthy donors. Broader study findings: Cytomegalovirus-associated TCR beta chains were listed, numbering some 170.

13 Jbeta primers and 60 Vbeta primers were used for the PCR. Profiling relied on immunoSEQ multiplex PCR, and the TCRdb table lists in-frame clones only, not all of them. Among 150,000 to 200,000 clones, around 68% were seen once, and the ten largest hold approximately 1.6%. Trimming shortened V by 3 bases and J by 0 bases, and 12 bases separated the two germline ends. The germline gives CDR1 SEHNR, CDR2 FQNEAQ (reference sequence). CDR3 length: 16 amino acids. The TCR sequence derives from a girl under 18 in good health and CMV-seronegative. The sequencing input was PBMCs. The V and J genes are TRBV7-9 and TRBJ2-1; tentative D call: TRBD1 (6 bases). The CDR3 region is CASSLGAVSSYNEQFF. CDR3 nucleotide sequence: TGTGCCAGCAGCTTGGGGGCAGTTAGCTCCTACAATGAGCAGTTCTTC.